The clone carrying this T cell receptor (beta chain) was seen once. Its antigen is currently unknown. These data are taken from a study of T-cell reconstitution after alpha-beta-depleted transplantation in children. Findings of the study overall: Newly made T cells mostly supplied T-cell counts and diversity one year after transplant.

Researchers prepared the TCRbeta library using unique molecular identifiers, the study reports. TCRdb passed the PCR reads through MiXCR, listing each CDR3 protein once. The sample shows 450,000 to 700,000 distinct CDR3 sequences, roughly 30% of them seen only once. The trim removed 2 bases at V and 2 bases at J, leaving 7 bases unmatched. Germline CDR1 is SGHRS and CDR2 is YFSETQ. The length of the CDR3 is 15 residues. Sequencing was performed on PBMCs, taken before TCRalphabeta/CD19-depleted stem cell transplant. The chain employs TRBV5-1 and TRBJ2-7; TRBD1 matches 7 bases. The receptor was derived from a boy in the first two years of life with Wiskott-Aldrich syndrome, due to receive a stem cell transplant. The CDR3 protein is CASSFIPGGPYEQYF. CDR3 in DNA: TGCGCCAGCAGCTTCATTCCAGGGGGACCCTACGAGCAGTACTTC.